This T cell receptor beta chain was sequenced in a study of shared clonotypes between healthy human individuals. This clone has only a few counts. Trimming removed 2 bases at V and 4 bases at J, with 15 bases between. This CDR3 comprises 15 residues. Germline values: CDR1 SGHNT, CDR2 YYREEE (reference sequence). Assay: immunoSEQ multiplex PCR; the TCRdb copy retains only in-frame clones and omits some. Of some 1 million clones listed, approximately 68% were seen once; the top ten hold approximately 1.5%. Sequencing input: memory CD4+ T cells sorted from blood. Noted subset: CD45RA-negative fraction. The rearrangement uses TRBV5-4 and TRBJ1-1, with D tentatively TRBD1 (5 bases). The source is a man between 18 and 35 years old in good health. The CDR3 sequence: CASSLQATYGTEAFF. Written as DNA, the CDR3 is TGTGCCAGCAGCTTACAGGCCACATATGGCACTGAAGCTTTCTTT.